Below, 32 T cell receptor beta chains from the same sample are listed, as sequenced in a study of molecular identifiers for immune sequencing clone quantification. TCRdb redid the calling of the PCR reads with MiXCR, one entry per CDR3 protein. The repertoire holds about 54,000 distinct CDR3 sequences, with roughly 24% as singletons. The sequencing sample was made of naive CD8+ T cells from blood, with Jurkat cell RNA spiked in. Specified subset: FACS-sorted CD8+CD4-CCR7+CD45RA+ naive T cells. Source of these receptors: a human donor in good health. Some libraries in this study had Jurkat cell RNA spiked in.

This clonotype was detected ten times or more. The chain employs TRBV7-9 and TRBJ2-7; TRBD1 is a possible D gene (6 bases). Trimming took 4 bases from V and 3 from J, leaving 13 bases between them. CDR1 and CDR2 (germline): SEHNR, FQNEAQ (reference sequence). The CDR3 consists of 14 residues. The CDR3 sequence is CASSSGHPNYEQYF. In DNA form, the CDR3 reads TGTGCCAGCAGCTCGGGACACCCGAACTACGAGCAGTACTTC.

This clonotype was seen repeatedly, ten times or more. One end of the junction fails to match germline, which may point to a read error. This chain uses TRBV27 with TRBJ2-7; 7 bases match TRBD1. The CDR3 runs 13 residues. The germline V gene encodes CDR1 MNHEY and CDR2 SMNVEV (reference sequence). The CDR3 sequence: CASSLTGYYEQYF. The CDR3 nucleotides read TGCGCCAGCAGCCTGACAGGGTACTACGAGCAGTACTTC.

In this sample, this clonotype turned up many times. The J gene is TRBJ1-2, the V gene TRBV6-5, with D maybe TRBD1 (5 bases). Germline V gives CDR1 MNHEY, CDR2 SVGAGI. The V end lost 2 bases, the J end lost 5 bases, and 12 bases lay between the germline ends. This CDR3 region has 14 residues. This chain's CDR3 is CASSYVDTSYGYTF. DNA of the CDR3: TGTGCCAGCAGTTACGTGGACACTTCATATGGCTACACCTTC.

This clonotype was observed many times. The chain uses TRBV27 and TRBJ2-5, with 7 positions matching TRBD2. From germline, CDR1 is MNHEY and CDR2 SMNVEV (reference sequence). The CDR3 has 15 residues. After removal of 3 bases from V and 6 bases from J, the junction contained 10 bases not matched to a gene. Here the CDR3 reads CASSFLGEGLQTQYF. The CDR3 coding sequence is TGTGCCAGCAGTTTTCTGGGGGAGGGCCTCCAGACCCAGTACTTC.

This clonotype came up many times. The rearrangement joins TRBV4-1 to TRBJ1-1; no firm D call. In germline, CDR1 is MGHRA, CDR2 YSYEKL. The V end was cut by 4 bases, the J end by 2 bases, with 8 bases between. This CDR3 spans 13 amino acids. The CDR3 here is CASSPAPNTEAFF. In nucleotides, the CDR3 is TGCGCCAGCAGCCCAGCGCCTAACACTGAAGCTTTCTTT.

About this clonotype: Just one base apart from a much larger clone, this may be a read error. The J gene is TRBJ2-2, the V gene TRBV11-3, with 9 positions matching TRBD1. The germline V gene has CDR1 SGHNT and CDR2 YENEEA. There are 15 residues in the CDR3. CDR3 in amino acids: CVSSSDRGSTGELFF. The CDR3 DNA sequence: TGTGTCAGCAGCTCGGACAGGGGATCCACCGGGGAGCTGTTTTTT.

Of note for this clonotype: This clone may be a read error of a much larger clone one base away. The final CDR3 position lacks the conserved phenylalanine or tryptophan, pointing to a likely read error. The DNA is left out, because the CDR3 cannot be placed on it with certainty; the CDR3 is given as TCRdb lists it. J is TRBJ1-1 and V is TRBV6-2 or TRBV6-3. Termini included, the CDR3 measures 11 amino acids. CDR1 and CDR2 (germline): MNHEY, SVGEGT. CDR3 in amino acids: CASSYPSVRIS.

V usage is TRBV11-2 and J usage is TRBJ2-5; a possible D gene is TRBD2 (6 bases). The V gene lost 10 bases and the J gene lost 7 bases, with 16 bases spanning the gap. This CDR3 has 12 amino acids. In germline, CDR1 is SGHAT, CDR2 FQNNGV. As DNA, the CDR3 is TGTGCCACCACCCTAGAGGGAGGGACCCAGTACTTC. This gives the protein CATTLEGGTQYF.

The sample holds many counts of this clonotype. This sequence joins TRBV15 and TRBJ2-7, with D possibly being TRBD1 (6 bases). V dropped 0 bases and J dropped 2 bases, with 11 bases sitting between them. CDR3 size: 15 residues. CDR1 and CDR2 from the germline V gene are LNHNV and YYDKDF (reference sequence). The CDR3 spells CATSRDPTGTYEQYF. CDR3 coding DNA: TGTGCCACCAGCAGAGATCCGACAGGCACCTACGAGCAGTACTTC.

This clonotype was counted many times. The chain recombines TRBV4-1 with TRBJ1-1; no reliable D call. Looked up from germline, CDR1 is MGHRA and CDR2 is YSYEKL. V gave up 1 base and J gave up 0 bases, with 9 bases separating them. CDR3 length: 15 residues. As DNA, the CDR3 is TGCGCCAGCAGCCAAGTCTTGAGGATGAACACTGAAGCTTTCTTT. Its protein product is CASSQVLRMNTEAFF.

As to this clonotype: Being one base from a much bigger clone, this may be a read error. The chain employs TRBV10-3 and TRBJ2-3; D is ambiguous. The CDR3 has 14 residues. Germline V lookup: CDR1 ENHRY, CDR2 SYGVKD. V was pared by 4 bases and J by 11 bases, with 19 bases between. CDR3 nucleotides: TGTGCCATCAGTGTTCTCGCGGACCCGAATATGCAGTATTTT. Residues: CAISVLADPNMQYF.

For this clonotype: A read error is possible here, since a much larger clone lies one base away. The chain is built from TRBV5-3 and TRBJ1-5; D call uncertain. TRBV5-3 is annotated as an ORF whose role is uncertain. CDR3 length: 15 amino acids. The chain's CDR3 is CASSLEDALGQPQHF. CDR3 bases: TGTGCCAGCAGCTTGGAAGACGCCTTAGGACAGCCCCAGCATTTT.

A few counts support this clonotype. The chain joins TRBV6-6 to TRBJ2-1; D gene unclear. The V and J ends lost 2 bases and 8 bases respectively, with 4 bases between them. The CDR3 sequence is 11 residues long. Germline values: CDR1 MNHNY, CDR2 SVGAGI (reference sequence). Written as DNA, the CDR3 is TGTGCCAGCAGTTACGGGGATGAGCAGTTCTTC. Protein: CASSYGDEQFF.

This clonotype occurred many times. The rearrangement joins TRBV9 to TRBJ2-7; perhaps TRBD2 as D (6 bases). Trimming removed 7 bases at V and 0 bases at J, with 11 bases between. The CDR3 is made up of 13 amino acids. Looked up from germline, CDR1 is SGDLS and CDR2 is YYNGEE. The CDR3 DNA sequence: TGTGCCAGCTCGGAGGGAGACTCCTACGAGCAGTACTTC. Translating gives CASSEGDSYEQYF.

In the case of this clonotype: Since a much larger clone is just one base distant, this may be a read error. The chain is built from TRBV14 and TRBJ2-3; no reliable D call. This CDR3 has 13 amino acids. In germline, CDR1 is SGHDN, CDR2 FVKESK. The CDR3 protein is CASSQDYTDTRYF. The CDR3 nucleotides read TGTGCCAGCAGCCAAGACTACACAGATACGCGGTATTTT.

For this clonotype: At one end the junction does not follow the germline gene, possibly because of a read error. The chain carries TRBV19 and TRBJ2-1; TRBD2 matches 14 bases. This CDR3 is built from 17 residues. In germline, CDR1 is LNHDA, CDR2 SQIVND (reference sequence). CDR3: CVSSIDGTSGSYNEQFF. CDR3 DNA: TGTGTCAGTAGTATAGACGGGACTAGCGGGAGTTACAATGAGCAGTTCTTC. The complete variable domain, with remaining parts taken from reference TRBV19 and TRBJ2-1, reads DGGITQSPKYLFRKEGQNVTLSCEQNLNHDAMYWYRQDPGQGLRLIYYSQIVNDFQKGDIAEGYSVSREKKESFPLTVTSAQKNPTAFYLCVSSIDGTSGSYNEQFFGPGTRLTVL.

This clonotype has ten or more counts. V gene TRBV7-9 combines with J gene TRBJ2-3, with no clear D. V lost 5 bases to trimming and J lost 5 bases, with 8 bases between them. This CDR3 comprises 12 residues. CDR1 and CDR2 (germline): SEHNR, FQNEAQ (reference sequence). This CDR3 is CASSPGRDTQYF. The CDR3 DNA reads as TGTGCCAGCAGCCCAGGTAGAGATACGCAGTATTTT. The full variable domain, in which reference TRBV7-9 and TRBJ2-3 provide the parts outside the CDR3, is DTGVSQNPRHKITKRGQNVTFRCDPISEHNRLYWYRQTLGQGPEFLTYFQNEAQLEKSRLLSDRFSAERPKGSFSTLEIQRTEQGDSAMYLCASSPGRDTQYFGPGTRLTVL.

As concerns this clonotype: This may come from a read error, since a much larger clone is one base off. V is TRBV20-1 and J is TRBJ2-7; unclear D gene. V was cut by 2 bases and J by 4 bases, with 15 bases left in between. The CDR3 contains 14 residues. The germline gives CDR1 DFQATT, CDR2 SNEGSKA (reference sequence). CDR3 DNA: TGCAGTGCTAGAACCCCTGACGGGTCGTACGAGCAGTACTTC. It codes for CSARTPDGSYEQYF.

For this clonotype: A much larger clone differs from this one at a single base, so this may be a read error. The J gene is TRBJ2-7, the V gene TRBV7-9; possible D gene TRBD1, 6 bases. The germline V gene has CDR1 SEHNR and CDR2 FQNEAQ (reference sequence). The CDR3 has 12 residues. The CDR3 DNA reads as TGTACCAGCAGTACCGACAGGTCCGAGCAGTACTTC. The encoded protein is CTSSTDRSEQYF.

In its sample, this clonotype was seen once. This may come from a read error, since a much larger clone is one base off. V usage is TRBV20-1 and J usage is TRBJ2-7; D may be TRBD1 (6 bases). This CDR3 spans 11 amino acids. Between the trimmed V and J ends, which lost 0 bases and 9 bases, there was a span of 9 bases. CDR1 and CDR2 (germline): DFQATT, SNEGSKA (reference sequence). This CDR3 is CSARETRGQYF. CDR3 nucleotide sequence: TGCAGTGCTAGAGAGACCAGGGGGCAGTACTTC.

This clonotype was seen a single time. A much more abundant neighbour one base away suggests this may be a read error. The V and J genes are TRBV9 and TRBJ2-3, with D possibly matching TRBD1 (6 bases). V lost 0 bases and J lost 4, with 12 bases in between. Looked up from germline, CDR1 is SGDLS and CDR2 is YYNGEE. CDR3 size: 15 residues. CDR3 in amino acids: CASSVGGDTSDTQYF. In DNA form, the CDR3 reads TGTGCCAGCAGCGTAGGAGGGGACACGTCAGATACGCAGTATTTT.

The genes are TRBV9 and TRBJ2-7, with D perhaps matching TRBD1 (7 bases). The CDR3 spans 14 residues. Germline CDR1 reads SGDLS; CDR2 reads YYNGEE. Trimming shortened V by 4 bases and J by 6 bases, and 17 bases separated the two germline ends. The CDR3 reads CASSSGTAGGEQYF. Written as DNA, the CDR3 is TGTGCCAGCAGCTCGGGGACAGCCGGGGGCGAGCAGTACTTC.

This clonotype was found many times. CDR3 sequence: CASSLMGSLPHQYF. The CDR3 coding sequence is TGTGCCAGCAGCTTGATGGGTAGCCTTCCCCATCAGTACTTC. V gene TRBV5-4 combines with J gene TRBJ2-4; D remains unclear. The CDR3 spans 14 residues. Trimming left V 1 base short and J 12 bases short, with 17 bases between. The germline gives CDR1 SGHNT, CDR2 YYREEE (reference sequence). Full variable domain (rest looked up from reference TRBV5-4 and TRBJ2-4): ETGVTQSPTHLIKTRGQQVTLRCSSQSGHNTVSWYQQALGQGPQFIFQYYREEENGRGNFPPRFSGLQFPNYSSELNVNALELDDSALYLCASSLMGSLPHQYFGAGTRLSVL.

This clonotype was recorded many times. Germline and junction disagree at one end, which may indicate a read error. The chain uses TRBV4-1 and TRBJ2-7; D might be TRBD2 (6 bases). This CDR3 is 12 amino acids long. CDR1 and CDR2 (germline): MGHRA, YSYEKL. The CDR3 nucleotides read TGCGCCAGCAGCCAAGAATACCGGGACTTGGAGTTC. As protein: CASSQEYRDLEF.

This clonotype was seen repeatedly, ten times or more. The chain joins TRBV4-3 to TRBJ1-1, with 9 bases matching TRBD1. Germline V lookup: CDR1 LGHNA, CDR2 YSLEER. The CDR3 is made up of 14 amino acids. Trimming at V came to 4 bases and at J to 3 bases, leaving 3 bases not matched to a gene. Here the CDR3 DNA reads TGCGCCAGCAGCCGGACAGGGGTTGACACTGAAGCTTTCTTT. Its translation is CASSRTGVDTEAFF.

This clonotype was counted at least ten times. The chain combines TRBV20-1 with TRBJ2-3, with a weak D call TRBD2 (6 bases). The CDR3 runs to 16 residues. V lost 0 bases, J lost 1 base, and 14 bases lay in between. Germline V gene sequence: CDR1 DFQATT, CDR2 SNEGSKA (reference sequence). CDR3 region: CSARDLAGLGTDTQYF. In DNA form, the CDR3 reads TGCAGTGCTAGAGATCTGGCGGGGCTCGGCACAGATACGCAGTATTTT.

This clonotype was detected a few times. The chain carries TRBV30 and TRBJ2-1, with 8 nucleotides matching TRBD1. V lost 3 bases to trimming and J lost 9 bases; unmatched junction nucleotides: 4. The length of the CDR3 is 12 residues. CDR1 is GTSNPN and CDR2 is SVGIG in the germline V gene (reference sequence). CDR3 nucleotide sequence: TGTGCCTGGAGCCTGACAGGGGTTGAGCAGTTCTTC. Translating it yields CAWSLTGVEQFF.

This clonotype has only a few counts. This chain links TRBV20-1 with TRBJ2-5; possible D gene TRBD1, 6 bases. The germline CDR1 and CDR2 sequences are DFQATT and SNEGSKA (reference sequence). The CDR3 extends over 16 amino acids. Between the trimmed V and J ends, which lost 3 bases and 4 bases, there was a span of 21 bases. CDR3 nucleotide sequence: TGCAGTGCTAGTAAAACAGGGTTTATGGGAACAGAGACCCAGTACTTC. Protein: CSASKTGFMGTETQYF.

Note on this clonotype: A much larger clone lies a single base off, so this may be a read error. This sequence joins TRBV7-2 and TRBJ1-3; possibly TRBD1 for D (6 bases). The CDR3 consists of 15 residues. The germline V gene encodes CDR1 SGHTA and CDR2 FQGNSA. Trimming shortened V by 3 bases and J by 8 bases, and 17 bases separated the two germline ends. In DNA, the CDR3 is TGTGCCAGCAGCTTGGGCAACAGGGTCTTGGACACCATATATTTT. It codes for CASSLGNRVLDTIYF.

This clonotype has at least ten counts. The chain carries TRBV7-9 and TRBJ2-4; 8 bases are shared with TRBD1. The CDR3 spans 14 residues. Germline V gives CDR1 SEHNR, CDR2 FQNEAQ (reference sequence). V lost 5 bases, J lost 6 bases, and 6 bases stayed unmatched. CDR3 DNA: TGTGCCAGCAGCCCGTCCGACAGGGGAAACATTCAGTACTTC. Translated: CASSPSDRGNIQYF.

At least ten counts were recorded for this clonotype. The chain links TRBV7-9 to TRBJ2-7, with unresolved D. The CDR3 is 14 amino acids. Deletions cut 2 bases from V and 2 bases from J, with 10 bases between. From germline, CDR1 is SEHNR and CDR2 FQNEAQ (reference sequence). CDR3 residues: CASSLFSSPYEQYF. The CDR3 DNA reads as TGTGCCAGCAGCTTATTTTCCAGTCCCTACGAGCAGTACTTC.

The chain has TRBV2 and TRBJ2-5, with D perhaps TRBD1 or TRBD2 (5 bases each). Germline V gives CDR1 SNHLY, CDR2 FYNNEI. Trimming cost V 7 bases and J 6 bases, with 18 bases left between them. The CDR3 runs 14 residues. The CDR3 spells CASTPPGTEKTQYF. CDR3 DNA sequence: TGTGCCAGCACCCCTCCCGGGACGGAGAAGACCCAGTACTTC.